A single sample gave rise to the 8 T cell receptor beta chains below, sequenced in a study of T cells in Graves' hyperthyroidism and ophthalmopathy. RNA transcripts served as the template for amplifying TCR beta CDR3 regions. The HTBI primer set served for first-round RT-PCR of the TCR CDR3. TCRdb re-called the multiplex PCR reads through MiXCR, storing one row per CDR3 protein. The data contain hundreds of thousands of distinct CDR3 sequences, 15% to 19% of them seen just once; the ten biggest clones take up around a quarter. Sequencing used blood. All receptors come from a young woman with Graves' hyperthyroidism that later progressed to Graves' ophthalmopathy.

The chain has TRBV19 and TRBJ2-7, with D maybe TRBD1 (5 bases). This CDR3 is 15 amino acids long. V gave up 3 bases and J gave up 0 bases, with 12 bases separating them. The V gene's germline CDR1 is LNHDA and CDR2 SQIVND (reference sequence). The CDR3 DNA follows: TGTGCCAGTAGTATCGGACGCAGGGTCTCCTACGAGCAGTACTTC. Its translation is CASSIGRRVSYEQYF.

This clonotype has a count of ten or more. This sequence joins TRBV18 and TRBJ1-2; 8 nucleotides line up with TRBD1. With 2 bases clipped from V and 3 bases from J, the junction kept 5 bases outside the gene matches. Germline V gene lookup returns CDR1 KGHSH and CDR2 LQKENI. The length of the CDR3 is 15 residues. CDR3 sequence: CASSPAGTGDYGYTF. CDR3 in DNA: TGTGCCAGCTCACCAGCCGGGACAGGAGACTATGGCTACACCTTC.

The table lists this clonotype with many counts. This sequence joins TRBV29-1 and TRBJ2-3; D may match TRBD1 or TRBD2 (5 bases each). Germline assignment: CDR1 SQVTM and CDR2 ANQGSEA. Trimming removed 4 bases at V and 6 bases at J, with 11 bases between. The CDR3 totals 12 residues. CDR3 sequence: CSVGEGYDTQYF. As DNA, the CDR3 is TGCAGCGTTGGTGAGGGGTACGATACGCAGTATTTT.

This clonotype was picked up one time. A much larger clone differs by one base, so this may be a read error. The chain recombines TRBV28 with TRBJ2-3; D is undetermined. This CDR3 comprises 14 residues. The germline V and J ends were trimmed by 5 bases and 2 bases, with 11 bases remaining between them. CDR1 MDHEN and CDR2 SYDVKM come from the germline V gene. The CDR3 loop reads CASSPRPDTDTQYF. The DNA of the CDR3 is TGTGCCAGCAGTCCTCGGCCAGACACAGATACGCAGTATTTT.

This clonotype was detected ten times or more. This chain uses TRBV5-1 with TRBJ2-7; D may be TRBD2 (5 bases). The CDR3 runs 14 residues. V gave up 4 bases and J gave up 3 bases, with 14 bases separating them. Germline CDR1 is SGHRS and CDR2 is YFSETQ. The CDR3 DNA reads TGCGCCAGCAGCCCCGAGTTGGCGGGCTACGAGCAGTACTTC. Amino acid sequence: CASSPELAGYEQYF.

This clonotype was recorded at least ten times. The CDR3 DNA follows: TGTGCCAGCAGTTTACGAGGGATCGCTTACAATGAGCAGTTCTTC. This sequence encodes CASSLRGIAYNEQFF. The J gene is TRBJ2-1, the V gene TRBV28; D perhaps matches TRBD2 (5 bases). The CDR3 extends over 15 amino acids. V lost 2 bases to trimming and J lost 4 bases, with 12 bases between them. CDR1 and CDR2 (germline): MDHEN, SYDVKM.

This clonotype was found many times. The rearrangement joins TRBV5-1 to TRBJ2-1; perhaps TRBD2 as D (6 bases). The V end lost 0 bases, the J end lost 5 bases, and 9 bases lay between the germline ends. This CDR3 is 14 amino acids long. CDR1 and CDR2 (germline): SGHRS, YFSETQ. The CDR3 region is CASSLVRGNNEQFF. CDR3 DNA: TGCGCCAGCAGCTTGGTTCGGGGGAACAATGAGCAGTTCTTC.

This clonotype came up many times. DNA for the CDR3: TGCAGTGCTGATAATCCCGGGACTAGCGGGAGTTTATGGGAGACCCAGTACTTC. The encoded protein is CSADNPGTSGSLWETQYF. The chain recombines TRBV20-1 with TRBJ2-5; 14 bases align to TRBD2. J lost 5 bases, V lost 5 bases, and 16 bases had no gene match. The V gene's germline CDR1 is DFQATT and CDR2 SNEGSKA (reference sequence). The CDR3 has 18 residues.